The rows below give T cell receptor beta chains drawn from one sample of a study of OX40 agonist ivuxolimab in advanced cancers. Measured with immunoSEQ multiplex PCR; TCRdb has only the in-frame clones, and not every one. The data contain 90,000 or so clones, 80% to 95% of them singletons. The sequencing used CD4+ or CD8+ T cells sorted from blood, collected in a trial of the OX40 agonist ivuxolimab. These receptors were taken from an adult with an advanced solid tumor such as melanoma, head and neck, liver or kidney cancer. Both conserved end residues are part of each CDR3. A D gene is named only where the DNA matches it firmly. Rows may omit the clone size; those that give it use once, few, many or a size class.

TGTGCCAGCAGCTTAGGGGGAGGGGGTTCCTACAATGAGCAGTTCTTC	CASSLGGGGSYNEQFF	NA	TRBV11-3	NA	TRBJ2-1
TGTGCCAGCAGTGAAACAGGCTCAGTCCAAGCCAAAAACATTCAGTACTTC	CASSETGSVQAKNIQYF	NA	TRBV6-1	NA	TRBJ2-4
TGTGCCAGCAGCTGGCCCGGGAGGGGGTTACCTTATGGCTACACCTTC	CASSWPGRGLPYGYTF	NA	TRBV11-2	NA	TRBJ1-2
TGTGCCAGCAGTGCCGTCTGGGGTTTGGACACCGGGGAGCTGTTTTTT	CASSAVWGLDTGELFF	NA	TRBV6-1	NA	TRBJ2-2
TGTGCCAGCTCCCTCGACGGGAGGGTTACCTACGAGCAGTACTTC	CASSLDGRVTYEQYF	NA	TRBV6-6	TRBD2	TRBJ2-7
TGTGCCAGCAGCTTAGTTCTAGCGGGAGTGGGCACAGATACGCAGTATTTT	CASSLVLAGVGTDTQYF	NA	TRBV7-2	TRBD2	TRBJ2-3
TGTGCCAGCAGTGAAGCATTATACGGACTTAATTCCTACGAGCAGTACTTC	CASSEALYGLNSYEQYF	NA	TRBV6-1	NA	TRBJ2-7
TGTGCCTGGAGTCAGATGGTGGGTCGACAGCCCCAGCATTTT	CAWSQMVGRQPQHF	NA	TRBV30	NA	TRBJ1-5
TGTGCCAGCAGCGTAGGGGTAGGGGGGACTTTCGATACGCAGTATTTT	CASSVGVGGTFDTQYF	NA	TRBV9	NA	TRBJ2-3
TGTGCCAGCAGTGAACCGGGACAGGTGAGCTCCTACAATGAGCAGTTCTTC	CASSEPGQVSSYNEQFF	few	TRBV6-1	TRBD1	TRBJ2-1
TGTGCCAGCAGCCAAGAGACCCAGTACTTC	CASSQETQYF	NA	TRBV2	NA	TRBJ2-5
TGTGCCAGCACCAAGCTTTGGCGACAGGGAACCTCCTACGAGCAGTACTTC	CASTKLWRQGTSYEQYF	NA	TRBV21-1	NA	TRBJ2-7
TGTGCCAGCAGTTTTCCCTCACAGATGAACAATGAGCAGTTCTTC	CASSFPSQMNNEQFF	NA	TRBV28	NA	TRBJ2-1
TGTGCCAGCATCAGGGCAGGGTATAGCAATCAGCCCCAGCATTTT	CASIRAGYSNQPQHF	few	TRBV6-1	NA	TRBJ1-5
TGTGCCAGCAGCCCAGGGGGTGTGAGCAATCAGCCCCAGCATTTT	CASSPGGVSNQPQHF	NA	TRBV5-5	TRBD1	TRBJ1-5
TGTGCCAGCAGCTTAGACAGCCCGTACTTC	CASSLDSPYF	NA	TRBV28	NA	TRBJ2-7
TGTGCCTGGAGTCCCTACCGCGCGGCTTCGATCGAAGAGACCCAGTACTTC	CAWSPYRAASIEETQYF	NA	TRBV30	NA	TRBJ2-5
TGCAGCGTTGATGGGGCGGCAGATACGCAGTATTTT	CSVDGAADTQYF	NA	TRBV29-1	NA	TRBJ2-3
TGTGCCAGTAGTATTGGGGGACAGGGTCCTGAAGCTTTCTTT	CASSIGGQGPEAFF	NA	TRBV19	TRBD1	TRBJ1-1
TGTGCCAGTAGTCCGGGGACAGGGGGAGCTAATGAGCAGTTCTTC	CASSPGTGGANEQFF	once	TRBV19	TRBD1	TRBJ2-1
TGTGCCAGCAGTGGAGGGCGGGTGATCACAGATACGCAGTATTTT	CASSGGRVITDTQYF	NA	TRBV2	NA	TRBJ2-3
TGTGCCTGGAGTCGCGGACAGGCCACAGAGACCCAGTACTTC	CAWSRGQATETQYF	NA	TRBV30	TRBD1	TRBJ2-5
TGTGCCAGCAGCTTAGCGGACGCGAAGCAGTACTTC	CASSLADAKQYF	NA	TRBV7-8	NA	TRBJ2-7
TGTGCCAGTAGTAAAGATACTAGCGTCGGGGAGCTGTTTTTT	CASSKDTSVGELFF	NA	TRBV19	TRBD2	TRBJ2-2
TGTGCCAGCTCACCATCAACAGTCTATGGCTACACCTTC	CASSPSTVYGYTF	once	TRBV18	NA	TRBJ1-2
TGTGCCAGCAGCGTTGGACAGAGCACTGAAGCTTTCTTT	CASSVGQSTEAFF	few	TRBV9	NA	TRBJ1-1
TGTGCCAGCAGCCCTGCCGGAGTGGACACCTACTCTGGAAACACCATATATTTT	CASSPAGVDTYSGNTIYF	NA	TRBV28	NA	TRBJ1-3
TGTGCCAGCAGCTCATGGATGACAACTAGCACAGATACGCAGTATTTT	CASSSWMTTSTDTQYF	NA	TRBV7-6	NA	TRBJ2-3
TGTGCCAGCAGTTTATCCGGGGAAAAGACCCAGTACTTC	CASSLSGEKTQYF	NA	TRBV27	NA	TRBJ2-5